Listed below are T cell receptor beta chains from one sample, sequenced in a study of ipilimumab plus nivolumab after autologous stem cell transplantation. Here immunoSEQ multiplex PCR was the method, and the copy in TCRdb shows in-frame clones only, minus some. The sample records 15,000 to 20,000 clones, roughly 84% being singletons. The sequencing here drew on PBMCs, taken in a trial of ipilimumab plus nivolumab as post-transplant consolidation. The source is a male donor with diffuse large B-cell lymphoma. The CDR3 runs from the conserved cysteine through the conserved F or W. The D gene is left open where the match is weak. Where a row states a size, it is once, few, many or the class of an expanded clone; other rows omit it.

V gene: TRBV15; D gene: NA; J gene: TRBJ1-5; CDR3 length: 14; clone size: NA; CDR3 protein: CATKTRGGYQPQHF; CDR3 DNA: TGTGCCACCAAAACGCGAGGGGGGTACCAGCCCCAGCATTTT
V gene: TRBV6-1; D gene: NA; J gene: TRBJ1-2; CDR3 length: 13; clone size: NA; CDR3 protein: CASRHGVTAGYTF; CDR3 DNA: TGTGCCAGCCGACATGGGGTGACAGCCGGCTACACCTTC
V gene: TRBV2; D gene: NA; J gene: TRBJ2-7; CDR3 length: 11; clone size: NA; CDR3 protein: CASSWTYEQYF; CDR3 DNA: TGTGCCAGCAGTTGGACCTACGAGCAGTACTTC
V gene: TRBV7-8; D gene: NA; J gene: TRBJ1-2; CDR3 length: 14; clone size: NA; CDR3 protein: CASSLGYSNYGYTF; CDR3 DNA: TGTGCCAGCAGCTTAGGGTACAGTAACTATGGCTACACCTTC
V gene: TRBV5-1; D gene: NA; J gene: TRBJ2-7; CDR3 length: 13; clone size: NA; CDR3 protein: CASSPETAYEQYF; CDR3 DNA: TGCGCCAGCAGCCCCGAGACAGCCTACGAGCAGTACTTC
V gene: TRBV7-9; D gene: NA; J gene: TRBJ2-3; CDR3 length: 14; clone size: NA; CDR3 protein: CASSSLGYTDTQYF; CDR3 DNA: TGTGCCAGCAGCTCCCTAGGATACACAGATACGCAGTATTTT
V gene: TRBV5-4; D gene: TRBD2; J gene: TRBJ2-7; CDR3 length: 18; clone size: NA; CDR3 protein: CASSPRTSGSFFAYEQYF; CDR3 DNA: TGTGCCAGCAGCCCAAGGACTAGCGGGAGTTTCTTCGCCTACGAGCAGTACTTC
V gene: TRBV6-1; D gene: TRBD1; J gene: TRBJ2-3; CDR3 length: 15; clone size: NA; CDR3 protein: CASRVGQGSTDTQYF; CDR3 DNA: TGTGCCAGCAGAGTAGGACAGGGCAGCACAGATACGCAGTATTTT
V gene: TRBV9; D gene: NA; J gene: TRBJ2-5; CDR3 length: 13; clone size: NA; CDR3 protein: CASSGISGETQYF; CDR3 DNA: TGTGCCAGCAGCGGAATTAGCGGAGAGACCCAGTACTTC
V gene: TRBV5-5; D gene: NA; J gene: TRBJ2-7; CDR3 length: 14; clone size: NA; CDR3 protein: CASSSWSSSYEQYF; CDR3 DNA: TGTGCCAGCAGCTCTTGGTCTTCCTCCTACGAGCAGTACTTC
V gene: TRBV27; D gene: TRBD1; J gene: TRBJ1-6; CDR3 length: 18; clone size: NA; CDR3 protein: CASSLWDRGSSYNSPLHF; CDR3 DNA: TGTGCCAGCAGTTTATGGGACAGGGGGAGCTCCTATAATTCACCCCTCCACTTT
V gene: TRBV7-8; D gene: NA; J gene: TRBJ2-7; CDR3 length: 16; clone size: NA; CDR3 protein: CASSSQGQTSVYEQYF; CDR3 DNA: TGTGCCAGCAGCTCCCAAGGACAGACCTCTGTCTACGAGCAGTACTTC
V gene: TRBV5-1; D gene: TRBD1; J gene: TRBJ2-5; CDR3 length: 15; clone size: NA; CDR3 protein: CASSAEGQGQETQYF; CDR3 DNA: TGCGCCAGCAGCGCCGAAGGACAGGGCCAAGAGACCCAGTACTTC
V gene: TRBV9; D gene: TRBD2; J gene: TRBJ2-5; CDR3 length: 15; clone size: NA; CDR3 protein: CASSQSGTREETQYF; CDR3 DNA: TGTGCCAGCAGCCAAAGCGGGACTAGGGAGGAGACCCAGTACTTC
V gene: TRBV13; D gene: NA; J gene: TRBJ2-3; CDR3 length: 15; clone size: NA; CDR3 protein: CASSTLLAATDTQYF; CDR3 DNA: TGTGCCAGCAGCACCCTTTTAGCGGCAACAGATACGCAGTATTTT
V gene: TRBV4-2; D gene: TRBD1; J gene: TRBJ1-3; CDR3 length: 15; clone size: once; CDR3 protein: CASSQEDRAGNTIYF; CDR3 DNA: TGTGCCAGCAGCCAGGAGGACAGGGCTGGAAACACCATATATTTT
V gene: TRBV6-1; D gene: NA; J gene: TRBJ1-6; CDR3 length: 17; clone size: few; CDR3 protein: CASSERIGSTYNSPLHF; CDR3 DNA: TGTGCCAGCAGTGAACGCATCGGGTCAACCTATAATTCACCCCTCCACTTT
V gene: TRBV15; D gene: NA; J gene: TRBJ1-1; CDR3 length: 16; clone size: NA; CDR3 protein: CATSRDRRGGNTEAFF; CDR3 DNA: TGTGCCACCAGCAGAGATCGGAGGGGGGGGAACACTGAAGCTTTCTTT
V gene: TRBV5-1; D gene: NA; J gene: TRBJ2-7; CDR3 length: 13; clone size: NA; CDR3 protein: CASSLIGVHEQYF; CDR3 DNA: TGCGCCAGCAGCTTGATAGGGGTCCACGAGCAGTACTTC
V gene: TRBV7-7; D gene: TRBD2; J gene: TRBJ2-5; CDR3 length: 14; clone size: NA; CDR3 protein: CASSHGTTQETQYF; CDR3 DNA: TGTGCTAGCAGTCATGGGACTACTCAAGAGACCCAGTACTTC
V gene: TRBV6-6; D gene: TRBD2; J gene: TRBJ2-1; CDR3 length: 15; clone size: NA; CDR3 protein: CASSYGSGSYNEQFF; CDR3 DNA: TGTGCCAGCAGTTACGGTAGCGGGTCCTACAATGAGCAGTTCTTC
V gene: TRBV4-1; D gene: TRBD1; J gene: TRBJ1-6; CDR3 length: 15; clone size: NA; CDR3 protein: CASSPSRTGVSPLHF; CDR3 DNA: TGCGCCAGCAGCCCCTCCCGAACAGGGGTGTCACCCCTCCACTTT
V gene: TRBV30; D gene: NA; J gene: TRBJ1-1; CDR3 length: 11; clone size: NA; CDR3 protein: CAWSERPEAFF; CDR3 DNA: TGTGCCTGGAGTGAGCGACCTGAAGCTTTCTTT
V gene: TRBV30; D gene: NA; J gene: TRBJ1-1; CDR3 length: 15; clone size: NA; CDR3 protein: CAWSVQLGGNTEAFF; CDR3 DNA: TGTGCCTGGAGTGTACAATTAGGGGGGAACACTGAAGCTTTCTTT
V gene: TRBV5-4; D gene: TRBD2; J gene: TRBJ2-3; CDR3 length: 17; clone size: NA; CDR3 protein: CASSLIGEGPQGDTQYF; CDR3 DNA: TGTGCCAGCAGCTTGATCGGGGAGGGACCTCAGGGAGATACGCAGTATTTT
V gene: TRBV4-2; D gene: NA; J gene: TRBJ1-2; CDR3 length: 17; clone size: NA; CDR3 protein: CASSHGVGNRVSYGYTF; CDR3 DNA: TGTGCCAGCAGTCATGGGGTGGGTAACAGGGTTTCCTATGGCTACACCTTC
V gene: TRBV18; D gene: NA; J gene: TRBJ2-4; CDR3 length: 15; clone size: NA; CDR3 protein: CASSPTAEAKNIQYF; CDR3 DNA: TGTGCCAGCTCCCCGACCGCCGAGGCCAAAAACATTCAGTACTTC
V gene: TRBV30; D gene: TRBD1; J gene: TRBJ2-1; CDR3 length: 16; clone size: NA; CDR3 protein: CAWSTLGTGLPNEQFF; CDR3 DNA: TGTGCCTGGAGTACGTTAGGGACAGGTCTGCCGAATGAGCAGTTCTTC
V gene: TRBV1; D gene: NA; J gene: TRBJ1-1; CDR3 length: 16; clone size: NA; CDR3 protein: CTSSQAGGQTNTEAFF; CDR3 DNA: TGCACCAGCAGCCAAGCGGGGGGGCAGACTAACACTGAAGCTTTCTTT
V gene: TRBV29-1; D gene: TRBD1; J gene: TRBJ1-4; CDR3 length: 14; clone size: NA; CDR3 protein: CSGTTGAGSEKLFF; CDR3 DNA: TGCAGCGGGACGACAGGGGCGGGTAGTGAAAAACTGTTTTTT
V gene: TRBV25-1; D gene: NA; J gene: TRBJ2-1; CDR3 length: 13; clone size: NA; CDR3 protein: CASSLLARNEQFF; CDR3 DNA: TGTGCCAGCAGTCTCCTGGCAAGGAATGAGCAGTTCTTC
V gene: TRBV19; D gene: TRBD1; J gene: TRBJ1-2; CDR3 length: 14; clone size: NA; CDR3 protein: CASSIGEGAYGYTF; CDR3 DNA: TGTGCCAGTAGTATAGGAGAGGGGGCTTATGGCTACACCTTC
V gene: TRBV5-1; D gene: TRBD2; J gene: TRBJ2-3; CDR3 length: 17; clone size: NA; CDR3 protein: CASSLALAGGPTDTQYF; CDR3 DNA: TGCGCCAGCAGCTTGGCCTTAGCGGGAGGGCCCACAGATACGCAGTATTTT
V gene: TRBV2; D gene: NA; J gene: TRBJ2-7; CDR3 length: 14; clone size: NA; CDR3 protein: CASSGPGSSYEQYF; CDR3 DNA: TGTGCCAGCAGCGGTCCAGGGAGCTCCTACGAGCAGTACTTC
V gene: TRBV7-3; D gene: NA; J gene: TRBJ1-5; CDR3 length: 13; clone size: NA; CDR3 protein: CASSLNSNQPQHF; CDR3 DNA: TGTGCCAGCAGCTTGAATAGCAATCAGCCCCAGCATTTT
V gene: TRBV6-1; D gene: TRBD1; J gene: TRBJ1-2; CDR3 length: 15; clone size: once; CDR3 protein: CASNPTGIGPSGYTF; CDR3 DNA: TGTGCCAGCAATCCGACAGGGATCGGCCCTAGTGGCTACACCTTC
V gene: TRBV6-1; D gene: TRBD2; J gene: TRBJ2-3; CDR3 length: 15; clone size: NA; CDR3 protein: CASGLGLAGTDTQYF; CDR3 DNA: TGTGCCAGCGGACTAGGACTAGCGGGCACAGATACGCAGTATTTT